In this sample, the clone carrying this T cell receptor beta chain turned up a few times. Its target is not known. The CDR3 is 13 amino acids. From germline, CDR1 is GTSNPN and CDR2 SVGIG (reference sequence). Trimming removed 4 bases from V and 4 bases from J, with 14 bases in between. Template material for amplifying TCR beta CDR3 regions consisted of RNA transcripts. With the HTBI primer set, the TCR CDR3 went through a first round of RT-PCR. TCRdb reprocessed the multiplex PCR reads via MiXCR and lists one record per CDR3 protein. This sample has around 340,000 distinct CDR3 sequences, with over 15% found just once. The entry originates in a study of T cells in Graves' hyperthyroidism and ophthalmopathy. Overall study results and limits: Prediction of ophthalmopathy progression came a median 6.5 months pre-onset.

V gene TRBV30 combines with J gene TRBJ2-7; tentative D call: TRBD1 (5 bases). The sequencing input was blood. The sequence derives from a woman aged 45-65 years with Graves' hyperthyroidism. DNA for the CDR3: TGTGCCTGGACCCCCAAGTCAGGGTACGAGCAGTACTTC. It translates to CAWTPKSGYEQYF.